Listed here is a single T cell receptor beta chain. This specimen belongs to a study of blood T cell repertoires in COVID-19. This table comes from immunoSEQ multiplex PCR, and its TCRdb copy is limited to in-frame clones, with some not included. Here the sample spans 100,000 to 150,000 clones, 70% to 90% being singletons. V shed 3 bases and J shed 0 bases, with 10 bases lying between them. CDR3 length: 15 residues. Per the germline V gene, CDR1 is MNHEY and CDR2 is SMNVEV (reference sequence). This receptor was obtained from a man aged 65-85 years with active COVID-19. The sample comprised peripheral blood. This sequence joins TRBV27 and TRBJ2-3; D possibly corresponds to TRBD1 (6 bases). CDR3 sequence: CASSLGTLSTDTQYF. In DNA form, the CDR3 reads TGTGCCAGCAGTTTGGGGACACTTAGCACAGATACGCAGTATTTT.